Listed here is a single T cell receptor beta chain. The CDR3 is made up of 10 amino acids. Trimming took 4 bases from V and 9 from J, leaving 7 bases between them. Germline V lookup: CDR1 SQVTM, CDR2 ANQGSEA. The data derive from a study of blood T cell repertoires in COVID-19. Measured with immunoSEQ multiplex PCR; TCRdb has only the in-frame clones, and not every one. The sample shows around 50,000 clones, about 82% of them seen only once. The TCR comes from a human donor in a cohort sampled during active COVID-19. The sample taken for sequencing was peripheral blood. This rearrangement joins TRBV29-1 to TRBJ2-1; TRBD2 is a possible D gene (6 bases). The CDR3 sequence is CSVGGVEQFF. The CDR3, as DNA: TGCAGCGTTGGGGGGGTTGAGCAGTTCTTC.